Listed below are T cell receptor beta chains from one sample, sequenced in a study of cytomegalovirus exposure and HLA in healthy donors. TCRdb's copy holds only in-frame clones and misses some; the assay was immunoSEQ multiplex PCR. This table has around 74,000 clones, less than 80% appearing once. The sample was PBMCs. Receptors were obtained from a young man in good health and CMV-seronegative. Both conserved end residues are part of each CDR3. D genes are given only for firm matches. Only part of the rows carry a size: once, few, many, or a class if the clone is expanded.

NA,NA,TRBV5-1,TRBJ2-1,CASSLGMFLNEQFF,TGCGCCAGCAGCTTGGGTATGTTCCTAAATGAGCAGTTCTTC
NA,NA,TRBV29-1,TRBJ2-3,CSLSQGYTDTQYF,TGCAGCCTCTCCCAGGGGTACACAGATACGCAGTATTTT
NA,NA,TRBV25-1,TRBJ1-2,CASSAQGIRGGYTF,TGTGCCAGCAGTGCACAGGGTATCCGTGGAGGCTACACCTTC
NA,NA,TRBV6-6,TRBJ1-5,CASRMDSQNQPQHF,TGTGCCAGCAGAATGGACAGCCAAAATCAGCCCCAGCATTTT
NA,once,TRBV18,TRBJ1-3,CASSPPGQFSGNTIYF,TGTGCCAGCTCACCACCGGGCCAGTTCTCTGGAAACACCATATATTTT
TRBD2,once,TRBV5-6,TRBJ2-5,CASSLWTSGLDF,TGTGCCAGCAGCCTGTGGACTAGCGGCCTAGACTTC
TRBD1,NA,TRBV5-1,TRBJ1-4,CASSLGQGNYEKLFF,TGCGCCAGCAGCCTGGGACAGGGAAACTATGAAAAACTGTTTTTT
NA,few,TRBV5-1,TRBJ1-4,CASSLVTPGTSGWKLFF,TGCGCCAGCAGCTTGGTTACTCCGGGAACCTCAGGCTGGAAACTGTTTTTT
TRBD2,NA,TRBV14,TRBJ2-1,CPSSLRSGRVFEQFF,TGTCCCAGCAGCCTGCGTAGCGGGAGAGTATTTGAGCAGTTCTTC
TRBD1,NA,TRBV6-5,TRBJ1-5,CASSSSGGNQPQHF,TGTGCCAGCAGTTCCTCAGGGGGAAATCAGCCCCAGCATTTT
NA,few,TRBV6-5,TRBJ1-1,CATNRGTEAFF,TGTGCCACCAACCGCGGGACTGAAGCTTTCTTT
TRBD2,NA,TRBV7-9,TRBJ2-1,CASWASGRDRQFF,TGTGCCAGCTGGGCTAGCGGGAGAGATAGGCAGTTCTTC
NA,NA,TRBV6-5,TRBJ2-3,CASSRSGDTQYF,TGTGCCAGCAGTCGATCAGGAGATACGCAGTATTTT
NA,NA,TRBV4-3,TRBJ1-2,CASSQDLAADYGYTF,TGCGCCAGCAGCCAAGATCTGGCGGCGGACTATGGCTACACCTTC
NA,NA,TRBV9,TRBJ2-7,CASSVVPPASYEQYF,TGTGCCAGCAGCGTAGTACCCCCTGCGAGCTACGAGCAGTACTTC
NA,NA,TRBV6-4,TRBJ1-2,CAIAEGPNYGYTF,TGTGCCATCGCGGAGGGTCCCAACTATGGCTACACCTTC
TRBD1,NA,TRBV27,TRBJ1-1,CASSSNRGLREDTEAFF,TGTGCCAGCAGCTCTAACAGGGGACTTAGGGAAGACACTGAAGCTTTCTTT
TRBD1,NA,TRBV7-2,TRBJ1-1,CASTLQSPRTGYTEAFF,TGTGCCAGCACCCTACAGTCCCCGAGGACAGGGTACACTGAAGCTTTCTTT
NA,few,TRBV19,TRBJ2-3,CASSIGLGGTDTQYF,TGTGCCAGTAGTATAGGCCTAGGGGGCACAGATACGCAGTATTTT
TRBD1,NA,TRBV7-8,TRBJ1-5,CASSSWDRDQPQHF,TGTGCCAGCAGCTCCTGGGACAGGGACCAGCCCCAGCATTTT
TRBD2,NA,TRBV7-9,TRBJ2-1,CASSLGTSSEQFF,TGTGCCAGCAGCTTAGGGACTAGCTCCGAGCAGTTCTTC
NA,NA,TRBV7-2,TRBJ1-2,CASSLTDLGAVGYTF,TGTGCCAGCAGCTTAACCGACTTAGGAGCGGTTGGCTACACCTTC
TRBD1,NA,TRBV7-9,TRBJ2-5,CASSLEGTGRETQYF,TGTGCCAGCAGCTTAGAGGGGACAGGGCGAGAGACCCAGTACTTC
NA,NA,TRBV2,TRBJ2-7,CASVGQNYEQYF,TGTGCCAGCGTCGGACAGAACTACGAGCAGTACTTC
NA,NA,TRBV7-9,TRBJ1-1,CASSTKRASNTEAFF,TGTGCCAGCAGCACCAAGAGGGCGTCGAACACTGAAGCTTTCTTT
TRBD2,NA,TRBV10-3,TRBJ2-2,CAISESQRGTTGDSGELFF,TGTGCCATCAGTGAGTCGCAGCGGGGGACGACCGGGGACTCCGGGGAGCTGTTTTTT
TRBD1,NA,TRBV10-3,TRBJ2-1,CAISERGGDRGDEQFF,TGTGCCATCAGTGAAAGGGGAGGGGACAGGGGCGATGAGCAGTTCTTC
NA,once,TRBV10-3,TRBJ2-6,CAISPYDRSGANVLTF,TGTGCCATCAGTCCATATGACAGGTCTGGGGCCAACGTCCTGACTTTC
NA,NA,TRBV5-5,TRBJ1-2,CASSSNQFFDGYTF,TGTGCCAGCAGCTCAAATCAGTTTTTTGATGGCTACACCTTC
NA,NA,TRBV9,TRBJ1-2,CASSPRGGVANYGYTF,TGTGCCAGCAGCCCAAGGGGGGGGGTAGCTAACTATGGCTACACCTTC
NA,NA,TRBV6-6,TRBJ2-1,CASSYEASSYNEQFF,TGTGCCAGCAGTTACGAGGCTAGCAGTTACAATGAGCAGTTCTTC
TRBD2,NA,TRBV28,TRBJ2-3,CASSPGEGGRFVTQYF,TGTGCCAGCAGTCCCGGGGAGGGCGGGAGGTTTGTTACGCAGTATTTT
NA,NA,TRBV27,TRBJ2-6,CASSLLTTAGANVLTF,TGTGCCAGCAGTTTACTCACGACAGCTGGGGCCAACGTCCTGACTTTC
NA,NA,TRBV30,TRBJ2-7,CAWSTDGWVGNEQYF,TGTGCCTGGAGTACAGATGGGTGGGTCGGGAACGAGCAGTACTTC
TRBD2,once,TRBV28,TRBJ2-1,CASRLNGGAYNEQFF,TGTGCCAGCAGACTAAACGGGGGGGCCTACAATGAGCAGTTCTTC
NA,few,TRBV4-3,TRBJ2-7,CASSQDYVGAYEQYF,TGCGCCAGCAGCCAAGATTACGTAGGAGCCTACGAGCAGTACTTC
TRBD1,NA,TRBV5-4,TRBJ1-2,CASSSGHPGQGGAGYTF,TGTGCCAGCAGCTCAGGACACCCGGGACAGGGTGGAGCTGGCTACACCTTC
TRBD1,once,TRBV6-6,TRBJ1-5,CASSYSPTGASQPQHF,TGTGCCAGCAGTTACTCCCCTACAGGGGCCTCTCAGCCCCAGCATTTT
NA,NA,TRBV7-6,TRBJ2-1,CASSLYQGRSNEQFF,TGTGCCAGCAGCTTATATCAGGGCCGTAGTAATGAGCAGTTCTTC
TRBD1,NA,TRBV7-9,TRBJ2-7,CSSSLLTGSEDKQYF,TGTTCCAGCAGCTTACTGACAGGGTCCGAGGACAAGCAGTACTTC
NA,NA,TRBV27,TRBJ1-2,CASSLAGLSNYGYTF,TGTGCCAGCAGTTTAGCGGGGTTGTCGAACTATGGCTACACCTTC
TRBD2,NA,TRBV28,TRBJ2-7,CASSTRASGSAYEQYF,TGTGCCAGCAGTACGCGGGCTAGCGGGAGCGCCTACGAGCAGTACTTC
TRBD2,NA,TRBV25-1,TRBJ2-1,CASRGGGRVYNEQFF,TGTGCCAGCAGGGGCGGCGGGAGGGTTTACAATGAGCAGTTCTTC